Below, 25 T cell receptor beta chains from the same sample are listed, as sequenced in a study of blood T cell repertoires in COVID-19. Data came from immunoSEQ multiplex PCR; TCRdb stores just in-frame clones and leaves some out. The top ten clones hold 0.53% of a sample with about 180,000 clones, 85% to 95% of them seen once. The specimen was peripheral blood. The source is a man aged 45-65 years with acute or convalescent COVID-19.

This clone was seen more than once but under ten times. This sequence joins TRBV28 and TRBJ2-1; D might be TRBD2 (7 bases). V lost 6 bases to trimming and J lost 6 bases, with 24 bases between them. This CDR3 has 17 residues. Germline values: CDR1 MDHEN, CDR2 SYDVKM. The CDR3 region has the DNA TGTGCCAGCAGCGGGGGGCGGTCAGCGAAGGGATCCAATGAGCAGTTCTTC. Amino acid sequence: CASSGGRSAKGSNEQFF.

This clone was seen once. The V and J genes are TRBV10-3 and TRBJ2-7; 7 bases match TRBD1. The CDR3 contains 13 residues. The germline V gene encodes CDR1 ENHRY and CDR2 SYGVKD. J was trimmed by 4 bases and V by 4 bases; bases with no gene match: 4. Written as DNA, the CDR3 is TGTGCCATCAGTGGTGGCAGGGGGTACGAGCAGTACGTC. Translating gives CAISGGRGYEQYV.

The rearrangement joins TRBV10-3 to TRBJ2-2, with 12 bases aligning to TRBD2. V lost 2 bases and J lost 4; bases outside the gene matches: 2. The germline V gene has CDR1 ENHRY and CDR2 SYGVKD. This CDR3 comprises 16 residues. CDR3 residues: CAISEKTSGSTGELFF. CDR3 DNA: TGTGCCATCAGTGAGAAGACTAGCGGGAGCACCGGGGAGCTGTTTTTT.

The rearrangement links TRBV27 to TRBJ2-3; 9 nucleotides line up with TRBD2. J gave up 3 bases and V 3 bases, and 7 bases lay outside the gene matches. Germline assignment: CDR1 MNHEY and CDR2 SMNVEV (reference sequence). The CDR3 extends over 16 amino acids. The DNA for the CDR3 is TGTGCCAGCAGTTTGCGCGGGAGGGCCCCGACAGATACGCAGTATTTT. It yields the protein CASSLRGRAPTDTQYF.

CDR3 region: CASSLLSGLAEAFF. CDR3 coding DNA: TGTGCCAGCAGCTTGTTGTCAGGGTTAGCTGAAGCTTTCTTT. The chain links TRBV5-4 to TRBJ1-1; D may be TRBD1 (5 bases). The germline V gene encodes CDR1 SGHNT and CDR2 YYREEE (reference sequence). Trimming shortened V by 1 base and J by 6 bases, and 13 bases separated the two germline ends. CDR3 length: 14 residues.

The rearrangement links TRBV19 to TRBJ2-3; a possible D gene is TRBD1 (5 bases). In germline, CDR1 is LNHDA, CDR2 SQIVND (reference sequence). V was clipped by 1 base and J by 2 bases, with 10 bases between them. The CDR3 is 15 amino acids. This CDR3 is CASSIGRQLTDTQYF. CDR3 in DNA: TGTGCCAGTAGTATAGGGCGACAGCTCACAGATACGCAGTATTTT.

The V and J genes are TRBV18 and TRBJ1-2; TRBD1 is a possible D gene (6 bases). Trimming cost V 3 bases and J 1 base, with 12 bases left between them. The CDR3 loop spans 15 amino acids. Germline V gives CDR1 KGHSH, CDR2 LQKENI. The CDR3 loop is CASSPSRDINYGYTF. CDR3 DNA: TGTGCCAGCTCACCGAGCCGGGACATTAACTATGGCTACACCTTC.

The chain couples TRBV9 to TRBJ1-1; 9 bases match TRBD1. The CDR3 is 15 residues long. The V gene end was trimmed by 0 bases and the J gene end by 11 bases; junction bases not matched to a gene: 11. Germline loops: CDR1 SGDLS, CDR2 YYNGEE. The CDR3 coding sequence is TGTGCCAGCAGCGTAGGATTGGGACAGGGATTATCCGCTTTCTTT. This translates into CASSVGLGQGLSAFF.

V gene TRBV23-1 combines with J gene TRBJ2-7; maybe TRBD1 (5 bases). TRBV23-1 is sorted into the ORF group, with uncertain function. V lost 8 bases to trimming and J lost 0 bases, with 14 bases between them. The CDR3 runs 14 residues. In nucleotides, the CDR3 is TGCGCCAGCTGGCCCGTTGACAGCTCCTACGAGCAGTACGTC. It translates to CASWPVDSSYEQYV.

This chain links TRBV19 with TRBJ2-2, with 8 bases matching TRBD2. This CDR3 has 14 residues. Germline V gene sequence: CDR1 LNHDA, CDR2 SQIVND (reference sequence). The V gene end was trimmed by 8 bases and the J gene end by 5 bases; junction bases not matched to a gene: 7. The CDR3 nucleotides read TGTGCCAGTTGTACTAGCGGCAATACCGGGGAGCTGTTTTTT. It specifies CASCTSGNTGELFF.

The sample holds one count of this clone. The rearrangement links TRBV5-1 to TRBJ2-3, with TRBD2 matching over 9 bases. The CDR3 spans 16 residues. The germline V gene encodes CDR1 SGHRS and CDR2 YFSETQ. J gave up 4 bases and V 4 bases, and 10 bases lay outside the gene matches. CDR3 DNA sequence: TGCGCCAGCAGCCTAATAGCGGGAGACTTTGCAGATACGCAGTATTTT. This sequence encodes CASSLIAGDFADTQYF.

For the CDR3, the DNA is TGCACCAGCAGCTACGGGACTAGCAGCCACGAGCAGTACGTC. This codes for CTSSYGTSSHEQYV. The gene calls are TRBV1 and TRBJ2-7; whether TRBD2, the table's D call, matches the DNA was not checked. TRBV1 represents a pseudogene. CDR3 size: 14 residues.

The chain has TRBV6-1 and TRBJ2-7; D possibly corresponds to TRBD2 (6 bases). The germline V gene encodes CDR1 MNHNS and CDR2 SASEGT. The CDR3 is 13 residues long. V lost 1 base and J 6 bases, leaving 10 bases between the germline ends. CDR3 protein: CASSEVGGAEQYF. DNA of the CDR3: TGTGCCAGCAGTGAAGTGGGCGGGGCCGAGCAGTACTTC.

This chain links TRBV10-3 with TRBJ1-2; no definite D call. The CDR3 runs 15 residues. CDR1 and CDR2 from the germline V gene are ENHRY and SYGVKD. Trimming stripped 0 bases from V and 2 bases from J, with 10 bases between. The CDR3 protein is CAISESGPWNYGYTF. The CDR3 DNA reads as TGTGCCATCAGTGAGTCGGGCCCTTGGAACTATGGCTACACCTTC.

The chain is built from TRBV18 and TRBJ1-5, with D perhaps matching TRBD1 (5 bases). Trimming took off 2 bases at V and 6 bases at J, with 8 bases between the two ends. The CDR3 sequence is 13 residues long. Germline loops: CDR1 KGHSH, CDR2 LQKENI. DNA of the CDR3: TGTGCCAGCTCACCAGGGAGGGGTCAGCCCCAGCATTTT. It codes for CASSPGRGQPQHF. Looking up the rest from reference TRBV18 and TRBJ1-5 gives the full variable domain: NAGVMQNPRHLVRRRGQEARLRCSPMKGHSHVYWYRQLPEEGLKFMVYLQKENIIDESGMPKERFSAEFPKEGPSILRIQQVVRGDSAAYFCASSPGRGQPQHFGDGTRLSIL.

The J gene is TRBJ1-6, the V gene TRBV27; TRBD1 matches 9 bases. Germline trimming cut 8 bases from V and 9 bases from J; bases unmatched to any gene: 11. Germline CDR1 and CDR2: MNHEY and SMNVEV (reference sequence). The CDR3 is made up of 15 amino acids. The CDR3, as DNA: TGTGCCAGCTCCGGGGGGACAGGGAATGCTTCACCCCTCCACTTT. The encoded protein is CASSGGTGNASPLHF.

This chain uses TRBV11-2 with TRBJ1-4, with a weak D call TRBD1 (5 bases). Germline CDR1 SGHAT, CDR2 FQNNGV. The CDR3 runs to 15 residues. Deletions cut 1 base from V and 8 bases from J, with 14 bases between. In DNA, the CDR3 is TGTGCCAGCAGCTTAGTAGTAGGGGCGAGAGAAAAACTGTTTTTT. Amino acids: CASSLVVGAREKLFF.

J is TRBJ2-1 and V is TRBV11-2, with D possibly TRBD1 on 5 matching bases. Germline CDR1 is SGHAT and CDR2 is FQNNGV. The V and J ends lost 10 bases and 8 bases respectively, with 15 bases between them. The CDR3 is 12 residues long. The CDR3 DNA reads TGTGCCACCAGGAAGGGGATCGATGAGCAGTTCTTC. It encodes CATRKGIDEQFF.

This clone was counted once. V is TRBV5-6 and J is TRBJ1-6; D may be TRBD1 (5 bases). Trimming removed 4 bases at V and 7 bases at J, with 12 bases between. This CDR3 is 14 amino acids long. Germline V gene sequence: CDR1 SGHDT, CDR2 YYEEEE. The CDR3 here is CASSERDLNSPLHF. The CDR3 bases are TGTGCCAGCAGCGAGCGGGACCTCAATTCACCCCTCCACTTT.

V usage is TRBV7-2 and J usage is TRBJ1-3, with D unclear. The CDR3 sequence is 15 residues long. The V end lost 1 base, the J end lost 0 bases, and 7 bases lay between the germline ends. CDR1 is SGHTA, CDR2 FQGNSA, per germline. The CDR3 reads CASSLGVLSGNTIYF. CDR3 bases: TGTGCCAGCAGCTTAGGAGTGCTCTCTGGAAACACCATATATTTT.

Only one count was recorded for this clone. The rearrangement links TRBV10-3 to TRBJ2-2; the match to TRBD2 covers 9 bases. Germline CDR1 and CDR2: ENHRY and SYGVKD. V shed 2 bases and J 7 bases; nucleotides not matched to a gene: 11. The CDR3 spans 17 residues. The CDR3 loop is CAISETGASGTGGELFF. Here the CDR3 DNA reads TGTGCCATCAGTGAGACCGGGGCTAGCGGGACTGGCGGGGAGCTGTTTTTT.

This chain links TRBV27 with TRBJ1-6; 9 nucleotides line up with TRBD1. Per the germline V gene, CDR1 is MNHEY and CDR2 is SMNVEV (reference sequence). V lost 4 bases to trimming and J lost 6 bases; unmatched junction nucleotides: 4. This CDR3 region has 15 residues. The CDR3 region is CASSSHRGLNSPLHF. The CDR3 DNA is TGTGCCAGCAGTTCCCACAGGGGGCTTAATTCACCCCTCCACTTT.

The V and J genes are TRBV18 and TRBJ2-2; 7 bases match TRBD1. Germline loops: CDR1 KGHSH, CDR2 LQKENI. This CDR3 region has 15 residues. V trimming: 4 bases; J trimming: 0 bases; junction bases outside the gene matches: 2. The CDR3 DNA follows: TGTGCCAGCTCACGAACAGGGGCGAACACCGGGGAGCTGTTTTTT. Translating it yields CASSRTGANTGELFF.

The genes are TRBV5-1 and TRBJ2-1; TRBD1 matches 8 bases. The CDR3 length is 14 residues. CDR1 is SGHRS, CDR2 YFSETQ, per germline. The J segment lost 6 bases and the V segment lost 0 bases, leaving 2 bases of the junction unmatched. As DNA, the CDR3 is TGCGCCAGCAGCTTGGGACAGGGGTCCAATGAGCAGTTCTTC. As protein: CASSLGQGSNEQFF.

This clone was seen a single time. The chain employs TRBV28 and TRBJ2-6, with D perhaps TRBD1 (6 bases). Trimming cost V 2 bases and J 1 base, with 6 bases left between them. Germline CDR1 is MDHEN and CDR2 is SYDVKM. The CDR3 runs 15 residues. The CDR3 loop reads CASSLTGSGANVLTF. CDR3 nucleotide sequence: TGTGCCAGCAGTTTAACAGGGTCTGGGGCCAACGTCCTGACTTTC.